The source of this T cell receptor beta chain is a study of cytomegalovirus exposure and HLA in healthy donors. A multiplex PCR was run with 60 Vbeta primers and 13 Jbeta primers. Using immunoSEQ multiplex PCR, the repertoire was profiled, and TCRdb retains in-frame clones only, with some absent. Here the sample spans 200,000 to 250,000 clones, 77% being singletons. The sequenced sample consisted of PBMCs. The clonotype was recovered from a woman aged 60-75 years in good health and CMV-seropositive.

CDR3 sequence: CAWRPGLDSPLHF. CDR3 coding DNA: TGTGCCTGGAGACCAGGGTTGGATTCACCCCTCCACTTT. The rearrangement links TRBV30 to TRBJ1-6; a weak D match, TRBD1 (5 bases). Trimming left V 3 bases short and J 8 bases short, with 11 bases between. The germline gives CDR1 GTSNPN, CDR2 SVGIG (reference sequence). This CDR3 is built from 13 residues.